This TCR beta chain was recorded in a study of vaccination and CD4 T cells after COVID-19. Study-level background: Three convalescent patients gave samples at day 14 post-vaccination, and they were sampled again at days 161 to 241 post-vaccination. Cells were stimulated with overlapping spike peptide pools from SARS-CoV-2, HCoV-NL63, HCoV-OC43 and HCoV-229E.

CD4+ T cells that had been cultured provided DNA sequenced with the Oncomine TCR Beta short-read assay. TCRdb used MiXCR to reprocess the PCR reads, holding one entry per CDR3 protein. The table shows tens of thousands of distinct CDR3 sequences, with approximately 29% occurring only once. Time point reported: late sampling 161 to 241 days after vaccination in a few convalescent patients. Treatment noted: roughly 11-day PBMC culture with coronavirus spike peptide pools or control peptides (ViraFEST assay). ViraFEST expanded antigen-specific T cells with peptide pools, then sequenced TCRs. CDR1 is DFQATT and CDR2 is SNEGSKA in the germline V gene (reference sequence). The CDR3 totals 11 residues. V gave up 3 bases and J gave up 7 bases, with 7 bases separating them. Regarding this clonotype: Its antigen is as yet unknown.

J is TRBJ2-1 and V is TRBV20-1, with unresolved D. The sequence came from a human donor who had recovered from COVID-19. This material consisted of CD4+ T cells from blood, cultured in vitro, taken about 7 months after SARS-CoV-2 vaccination. Written as DNA, the CDR3 is TGCAGTGCTAGTTTCTTGAATGAGCAGTTCTTC. Its translation: CSASFLNEQFF.